Below are 14 T cell receptor beta chains sequenced from a single sample in a study of blood T cells in healthy people across ages. A sample-barcoded 5' primer and a J-beta primer mix were used in a second PCR of roughly 7 to 11 cycles. TCRdb processed the 5' RACE reads anew with MiXCR; each CDR3 protein has one entry. The table includes 1 million to 1.2 million distinct CDR3 sequences, less than 45% detected once. The sample was blood. These TCRs come from a man between 18 and 29 years old in good health.

The chain joins TRBV12-5 to TRBJ2-5, with D perhaps being TRBD1 or TRBD2 (5 bases each). CDR1 and CDR2 (germline): LGHNT, FRNRAP. The CDR3 length is 14 residues. The V and J ends lost 7 bases and 2 bases respectively, with 14 bases between them. CDR3 amino acids: CASDFGAVQETQYF. DNA for the CDR3: TGTGCTAGTGATTTCGGGGCGGTTCAAGAGACCCAGTACTTC.

This clonotype was observed a handful of times. V usage is TRBV2 and J usage is TRBJ1-5, with D hard to call. Per the germline V gene, CDR1 is SNHLY and CDR2 is FYNNEI. Trimming removed 9 bases at V and 4 bases at J, with 16 bases between. The CDR3 is 14 amino acids. The CDR3 coding sequence is TGTGCCAGATCATCGGGGTCGGGAAATCAGCCCCAGCATTTT. This sequence encodes CARSSGSGNQPQHF.

This clonotype was found many times. CDR3 loop: CSAGGTSYPGTKFF. The CDR3 DNA reads as TGCAGTGCCGGTGGTACATCATATCCAGGGACTAAGTTCTTC. V gene TRBV20-1 combines with J gene TRBJ2-1; 7 nucleotides align to TRBD2. The V and J ends lost 6 bases and 14 bases, in that order; junction bases with no gene match: 19. Germline assignment: CDR1 DFQATT and CDR2 SNEGSKA (reference sequence). The CDR3 is 14 amino acids.

This chain connects TRBV7-2 to TRBJ2-4; D remains unclear. CDR3 length: 14 residues. Germline loops: CDR1 SGHTA, CDR2 FQGNSA. Deletions cut 2 bases from V and 3 bases from J, with 8 bases between. CDR3 in DNA: TGTGCCAGCAGCTTAATATGGGACAAAAACATTCAGTACTTC. Translation gives CASSLIWDKNIQYF.

This clonotype was counted between two and nine times. The J gene is TRBJ1-2, the V gene TRBV12-3 or TRBV12-4; no clear D. The CDR3 extends over 16 amino acids. V shed 3 bases and J shed 5 bases, with 19 bases lying between them. The CDR3 DNA reads as TGTGCCAGCAGTTTTTCCCCCGGTGGCGGACCGTATGGCTACACCTTC. It is translated as CASSFSPGGGPYGYTF.

The CDR3 DNA follows: TGTGCCAGCAGTTTATCGGGGAGCCACGGCTACACCTTC. This codes for CASSLSGSHGYTF. The J gene is TRBJ1-2, the V gene TRBV27; no clear D gene. In germline, CDR1 is MNHEY, CDR2 SMNVEV (reference sequence). The CDR3 covers 13 residues. V shed 0 bases and J shed 8 bases, with 10 bases lying between them.

This chain uses TRBV7-2 with TRBJ1-2; 8 bases are shared with TRBD1. CDR1 SGHTA and CDR2 FQGNSA come from the germline V gene. The ends lost 2 bases at V and 5 bases at J; junction bases unmatched: 7. The CDR3 spans 15 residues. CDR3 in amino acids: CASSLTYRTGYGYTF. The CDR3 DNA follows: TGTGCCAGCAGCTTAACCTACCGGACAGGGTATGGCTACACCTTC.

This clonotype was seen more than once but under ten times. The chain joins TRBV5-6 to TRBJ1-1; D is uncertain. The length of the CDR3 is 13 residues. Trimming cost V 1 base and J 5 bases, with 9 bases left between them. CDR1 and CDR2 from the germline V gene are SGHDT and YYEEEE. The CDR3 bases are TGTGCCAGCAGCTTGCATGCCATGACTGAAGCTTTCTTT. Translating it yields CASSLHAMTEAFF.

The rearrangement links TRBV4-3 to TRBJ2-1; 14 positions match TRBD2. The CDR3 has 17 residues. Trimming at V came to 0 bases and at J to 4 bases, leaving 2 bases not matched to a gene. Germline-derived CDR1 and CDR2 are LGHNA and YSLEER. CDR3 coding DNA: TGCGCCAGCAGCCAAGAGACTAGCGGGAGGGTTTACAATGAGCAGTTCTTC. Encoded protein: CASSQETSGRVYNEQFF.

About this clonotype: The junction does not match germline at one end; this may be a read error. V gene TRBV20-1 combines with J gene TRBJ1-2; D is possibly TRBD1 (6 bases). Germline V gene lookup returns CDR1 DFQATT and CDR2 SNEGSKA (reference sequence). The CDR3 has 19 amino acids. The CDR3 nucleotides are TGCAGTGCTAGAGATCTAGAGGGGCCAGCCTACTCTAATTCGGGGGGCTGCACCTTC. The encoded protein is CSARDLEGPAYSNSGGCTF.

This clonotype was observed a handful of times. CDR3 bases: TGTGCCAGCAGCTCATGGGACAGCAAAGAGACCCAGTACTTC. Residues: CASSSWDSKETQYF. The chain combines TRBV7-2 with TRBJ2-5; 7 nucleotides agree with TRBD1. V trimming: 4 bases; J trimming: 3 bases; junction bases outside the gene matches: 5. CDR3 size: 14 residues. In germline, CDR1 is SGHTA, CDR2 FQGNSA.

This clonotype occurred once. This rearrangement joins TRBV9 to TRBJ2-2; a possible D gene is TRBD2 (6 bases). The CDR3 consists of 15 residues. Germline CDR1 reads SGDLS; CDR2 reads YYNGEE. The germline V and J ends were trimmed by 4 bases and 1 base, with 11 bases remaining between them. The CDR3, as DNA: TGTGCCAGCAGCCCTCACGGGGGGAACACCGGGGAGCTGTTTTTT. This encodes CASSPHGGNTGELFF. Looking up the rest from reference TRBV9 and TRBJ2-2 gives the full variable domain: DSGVTQTPKHLITATGQRVTLRCSPRSGDLSVYWYQQSLDQGLQFLIQYYNGEERAKGNILERFSAQQFPDLHSELNLSSLELGDSALYFCASSPHGGNTGELFFGEGSRLTVL.

This rearrangement joins TRBV11-2 to TRBJ1-1; D remains unclear. Germline assignment: CDR1 SGHAT and CDR2 FQNNGV. V was clipped by 3 bases and J by 10 bases, with 15 bases between them. This CDR3 has 13 amino acids. The CDR3 loop is CASSFMDRAGAFF. The CDR3 DNA reads TGTGCCAGCAGCTTTATGGACCGGGCCGGAGCTTTCTTT.

In the case of this clonotype: Likely a read error: the CDR3 ends without its conserved phenylalanine or tryptophan. The rearrangement joins TRBV29-1 to TRBJ2-1; 9 nucleotides line up with TRBD1. The CDR3 consists of 16 residues. With V trimmed by 1 base and J by 4 bases, 8 bases remained unmatched. The germline gives CDR1 SQVTM, CDR2 ANQGSEA. The chain's CDR3 is CSVEGKTGGTYNEQFL. In DNA, the CDR3 is TGCAGCGTTGAAGGGAAGACAGGGGGGACATACAATGAGCAGTTCTTA.